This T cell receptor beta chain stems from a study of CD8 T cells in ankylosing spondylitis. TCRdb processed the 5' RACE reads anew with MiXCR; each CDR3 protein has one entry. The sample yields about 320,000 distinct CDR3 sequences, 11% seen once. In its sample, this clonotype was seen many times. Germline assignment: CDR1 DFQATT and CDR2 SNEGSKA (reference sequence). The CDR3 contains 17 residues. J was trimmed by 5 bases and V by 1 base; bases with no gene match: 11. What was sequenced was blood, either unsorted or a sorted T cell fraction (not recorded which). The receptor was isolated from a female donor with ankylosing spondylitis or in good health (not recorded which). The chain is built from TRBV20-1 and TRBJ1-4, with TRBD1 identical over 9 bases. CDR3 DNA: TGCAGTGCTAGAGCGTGGACAGGGGAAGGGAGGAATGAAAAACTGTTTTTT. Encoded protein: CSARAWTGEGRNEKLFF.